Ten or more counts support the clone carrying this TCR beta chain. The time point: newly diagnosed GD, antithyroid drugs for less than 3 months. Extracted PBMC RNA gave rise to the TCR library. The record originates from a study of regulatory T cells in long-lasting Graves disease. Building the TCR beta libraries relied on iRepertoire HTBI primers, and CDR3 regions underwent Arm-PCR. TCRdb fed the multiplex PCR reads into MiXCR, producing one record per CDR3 protein. The data hold about 620,000 distinct CDR3 sequences, with under 20% observed a single time. V lost 6 bases to trimming and J lost 5 bases, with 15 bases between them. The CDR3 sequence is 14 residues long. Germline V gene sequence: CDR1 MDHEN, CDR2 SYDVKM. Another study also made use of these data, one on T cells in Graves' hyperthyroidism and ophthalmopathy.

This sequence originates from a woman aged 30 to 39 with Graves disease. This specimen consisted of peripheral blood mononuclear cells (PBMCs), obtained at new diagnosis, from a patient treated with antithyroid drugs. This sequence joins TRBV28 and TRBJ2-3; D not certain. The CDR3 DNA is TGTGCCAGCAGATCCGGTCCTGCACAAGATACGCAGTATTTT. It codes for CASRSGPAQDTQYF.